These 32 T cell receptor beta chains were sequenced from one sample in a study of early T cells in non-severe SARS-CoV-2 infection. TCRdb re-analysed the 5' RACE reads in MiXCR, keeping a single row per CDR3 protein. The sample lists about 100,000 distinct CDR3 sequences; less than 15% were seen once. The sample consisted of whole blood. Every receptor here comes from an adult who was a healthcare worker with PCR-confirmed SARS-CoV-2 infection or an uninfected control (not recorded which).

This chain uses TRBV15 with TRBJ2-1, with 7 bases lining up with TRBD2. Germline V gene lookup returns CDR1 LNHNV and CDR2 YYDKDF (reference sequence). The CDR3 spans 13 residues. Germline trimming cut 3 bases from V and 8 bases from J; bases unmatched to any gene: 4. The CDR3, as DNA: TGTGCCACCAGCAGCGCAACTAGCGATGAGCAGTTCTTC. Translating it yields CATSSATSDEQFF.

This clonotype came up a few times. J is TRBJ2-2 and V is TRBV24-1, with TRBD1 identical over 12 bases. J lost 5 bases, V lost 3 bases, and 9 bases had no gene match. This CDR3 region has 18 residues. Germline V gives CDR1 KGHDR, CDR2 SFDVKD. The CDR3 protein is CATSDAGQGARITGELFF. CDR3 bases: TGTGCCACCAGTGATGCGGGACAGGGGGCGAGAATAACCGGGGAGCTGTTTTTT.

This clonotype was observed a handful of times. This rearrangement joins TRBV28 to TRBJ1-2; 7 nucleotides agree with TRBD1. J gave up 5 bases and V 5 bases, and 2 bases lay outside the gene matches. The V gene's germline CDR1 is MDHEN and CDR2 SYDVKM. This CDR3 has 12 amino acids. CDR3 region: CASSRDRYGYTF. The CDR3 bases are TGTGCCAGCAGTAGGGACAGATATGGCTACACCTTC.

This clonotype has just a few counts. V is TRBV28 and J is TRBJ1-5; weak D call: TRBD1 (6 bases). The CDR3 has 15 amino acids. With 3 bases removed from V and 5 bases from J, the gap between germline ends came to 14 bases. Looked up from germline, CDR1 is MDHEN and CDR2 is SYDVKM. The CDR3 nucleotides are TGTGCCAGCAGTTTCGCACAGGGAAGTGATCAGCCCCAGCATTTT. Encoded protein: CASSFAQGSDQPQHF.

V and J are TRBV7-6 and TRBJ2-3; D is undetermined. The CDR3 length is 13 residues. The V gene's germline CDR1 is SGHVS and CDR2 FNYEAQ. The V gene lost 0 bases and the J gene lost 4 bases, with 5 bases spanning the gap. CDR3: CASSLAEADTQYF. In DNA form, the CDR3 reads TGTGCCAGCAGCTTAGCCGAAGCAGATACGCAGTATTTT.

The rearrangement joins TRBV29-1 to TRBJ2-5; perhaps TRBD1 as D (6 bases). The CDR3 totals 12 residues. V was trimmed by 7 bases and J by 5 bases, leaving 14 bases between them. Germline CDR1 is SQVTM and CDR2 is ANQGSEA. The CDR3 nucleotides are TGCAGCGCCGGACAGATCCACGAGACCCAGTACTTC. Amino acids: CSAGQIHETQYF. Based on the CDR3 plus reference TRBV29-1 and TRBJ2-5, the full variable domain is SAVISQKPSRDICQRGTSLTIQCQVDSQVTMMFWYRQQPGQSLTLIATANQGSEATYESGFVIDKFPISRPNLTFSTLTVSNMSPEDSSIYLCSAGQIHETQYFGPGTRLLVL.

V gene TRBV25-1 combines with J gene TRBJ1-4; 9 bases match TRBD1. This CDR3 has 16 amino acids. V trimming: 2 bases; J trimming: 5 bases; junction bases outside the gene matches: 6. Germline lookup yields CDR1 MGHDK and CDR2 SYGVNS. CDR3 nucleotides: TGTGCCAGCAGTGAAATGGGGACAGGGCTAAATGAAAAACTGTTTTTT. Translation: CASSEMGTGLNEKLFF.

The rearrangement uses TRBV20-1 and TRBJ2-5; TRBD2 is a possible D gene (6 bases). Per the germline V gene, CDR1 is DFQATT and CDR2 is SNEGSKA (reference sequence). V lost 5 bases to trimming and J lost 1 base, with 20 bases between them. The CDR3 extends over 16 amino acids. CDR3 amino acids: CSALRRDPWGQETQYF. DNA of the CDR3: TGCAGTGCTCTCCGGCGGGACCCTTGGGGCCAAGAGACCCAGTACTTC.

Ten or more counts support this clonotype. Sequence at one end of the junction differs from germline and may be a read error. This sequence joins TRBV20-1 and TRBJ1-4; D is ambiguous. The CDR3 contains 10 residues. Germline CDR1 is DFQATT and CDR2 is SNEGSKA (reference sequence). The CDR3 nucleotides are TGCAGTGCTAGTGGCAGCGGGATGATTTTT. This gives the protein CSASGSGMIF.

The sample holds many counts of this clonotype. V is TRBV11-2 and J is TRBJ2-5; possible D gene TRBD1, 6 bases. Germline V CDR1 and CDR2: SGHAT, FQNNGV. The CDR3 consists of 15 residues. Trimming removed 5 bases from V and 5 bases from J, with 18 bases in between. The CDR3 spells CASSPTGQRSETQYF. In DNA, the CDR3 is TGTGCCAGCAGCCCCACGGGACAACGCTCGGAGACCCAGTACTTC.

This clonotype turned up a few times. This chain links TRBV28 with TRBJ1-5; D unresolved. Germline CDR1 reads MDHEN; CDR2 reads SYDVKM. Trimming cost V 6 bases and J 1 base, with 10 bases left between them. This CDR3 is 14 amino acids long. CDR3 DNA sequence: TGTGCCAGCAGCCCCCACAGCAGCAATCAGCCCCAGCATTTT. This encodes CASSPHSSNQPQHF.

This clonotype was seen more than once but under ten times. The V call is TRBV29-1, the J call TRBJ1-2; D may be TRBD1 (5 bases). CDR1 and CDR2 (germline): SQVTM, ANQGSEA. The V gene lost 6 bases and the J gene lost 4 bases, with 15 bases spanning the gap. The CDR3 length is 13 residues. DNA for the CDR3: TGCAGCGTGGACCGCCAGGGCCCCTATGGCTACACCTTC. Protein sequence: CSVDRQGPYGYTF.

The chain uses TRBV25-1 and TRBJ1-1; D remains ambiguous. Looked up from germline, CDR1 is MGHDK and CDR2 is SYGVNS. The CDR3 runs to 19 residues. Trimming cost V 8 bases and J 10 bases, with 38 bases left between them. The CDR3 loop is CASQSGLRAPWLRGRGAFF. CDR3 nucleotide sequence: TGTGCCAGCCAAAGCGGACTACGGGCCCCGTGGTTGCGCGGGCGTGGAGCTTTCTTT.

This clonotype occurred a few times. The chain recombines TRBV5-6 with TRBJ1-2, with D possibly being TRBD1 (5 bases). This CDR3 has 15 amino acids. Germline lookup yields CDR1 SGHDT and CDR2 YYEEEE. The V gene lost 0 bases and the J gene lost 3 bases, with 12 bases spanning the gap. The CDR3 protein is CASSLGWGRDYGYTF. DNA for the CDR3: TGTGCCAGCAGCTTGGGATGGGGCAGGGACTATGGCTACACCTTC.

This clonotype was counted ten times or more. The chain recombines TRBV27 with TRBJ2-1, with 11 bases matching TRBD2. This CDR3 is 17 amino acids long. Per germline, CDR1 MNHEY and CDR2 SMNVEV (reference sequence). V lost 0 bases, J lost 2 bases, and 3 bases stayed unmatched. The CDR3 loop is CASSLSSGGGPYNEQFF. The CDR3 DNA reads as TGTGCCAGCAGTTTATCTAGCGGGGGGGGACCCTACAATGAGCAGTTCTTC.

This clonotype was seen more than once but under ten times. V is TRBV27 and J is TRBJ2-3; 8 nucleotides align to TRBD1. Germline CDR1 is MNHEY and CDR2 is SMNVEV (reference sequence). J was trimmed by 5 bases and V by 7 bases; bases with no gene match: 8. The CDR3 covers 14 residues. DNA of the CDR3: TGTGCCAGCAAAGGCAGGGGGCGAGGAGATACGCAGTATTTT. This codes for CASKGRGRGDTQYF.

Worth noting for this clonotype: One base away lies a much larger clone, so this may be a sequencing read error. The chain employs TRBV6-6 and TRBJ2-1; 13 positions agree with TRBD2. The CDR3 consists of 17 residues. CDR1 is MNHNY and CDR2 is SVGAGI in the germline V gene (reference sequence). After removal of 0 bases from V and 4 bases from J, the junction contained 3 bases not matched to a gene. In DNA, the CDR3 is TGTGCCAGCAGTTACTCCGGGACTAGCGGGGTTTACAATGAGCAGTTCTTC. This codes for CASSYSGTSGVYNEQFF.

This clonotype was seen repeatedly, ten times or more. The chain combines TRBV2 with TRBJ2-3, with 7 bases matching TRBD1. With V trimmed by 7 bases and J by 2 bases, 6 bases remained unmatched. In germline, CDR1 is SNHLY, CDR2 FYNNEI. This CDR3 is 14 amino acids long. The CDR3 reads CASNPGQYTDTQYF. CDR3 bases: TGTGCCAGCAATCCGGGACAGTACACAGATACGCAGTATTTT.

A remark on this clonotype: This may be a read error, as it is one base from a much larger clone. V usage is TRBV2 and J usage is TRBJ1-1, with unresolved D. Germline V gives CDR1 SNHLY, CDR2 FYNNEI. The CDR3 consists of 14 residues. The CDR3 loop is CVSSERVANTEAFF. The CDR3 coding sequence is TGTGTCAGCAGTGAACGGGTGGCAAACACTGAAGCTTTCTTT.

This rearrangement joins TRBV5-8 to TRBJ2-7; D is unresolved. Germline CDR1 and CDR2: SGHTS and YDEGEE. The V end was cut by 0 bases, the J end by 0 bases, with 7 bases between. The CDR3 loop spans 14 amino acids. Here the CDR3 DNA reads TGTGCCAGCAGCTTGGCAGCCCCCTCCTACGAGCAGTACTTC. It translates to CASSLAAPSYEQYF. The entire variable domain, with the rest obtained from reference TRBV5-8 and TRBJ2-7, is as follows: EAGVTQSPTHLIKTRGQQATLRCSPISGHTSVYWYQQALGLGLQFLLWYDEGEERNRGNFPPRFSGRQFPNYSSELNVNALELEDSALYLCASSLAAPSYEQYFGPGTRLTVT.

This clonotype was detected a few times. V and J are TRBV18 and TRBJ2-3; D gene unclear. Germline CDR1 KGHSH, CDR2 LQKENI. V lost 3 bases to trimming and J lost 4 bases, with 14 bases between them. The CDR3 is 15 amino acids. DNA of the CDR3: TGTGCCAGCTCACCCGACCCCCCGGCCTCAGATACGCAGTATTTT. Translating it yields CASSPDPPASDTQYF.

This clonotype was picked up many times. DNA for the CDR3: TGCGCCAGCAGCTTGGACGGGGGCATTCTACATTTT. Translating gives CASSLDGGILHF. This chain links TRBV5-1 with TRBJ1-5; possibly TRBD1 for D (6 bases). This CDR3 is built from 12 residues. V lost 0 bases, J lost 16 bases, and 14 bases lay in between. CDR1 and CDR2 (germline): SGHRS, YFSETQ.

The V and J genes are TRBV7-6 and TRBJ2-2; 9 positions agree with TRBD2. J was trimmed by 4 bases and V by 1 base; bases with no gene match: 10. From germline, CDR1 is SGHVS and CDR2 FNYEAQ. CDR3 length: 18 amino acids. This CDR3 is CASSLEIKRGAFTGELFF. The CDR3 DNA follows: TGTGCCAGCAGCTTAGAGATCAAGCGGGGGGCCTTCACCGGGGAGCTGTTTTTT.

At least ten counts were recorded for this clonotype. The chain links TRBV7-9 to TRBJ1-2; 7 positions agree with TRBD1. The germline gives CDR1 SEHNR, CDR2 FQNEAQ (reference sequence). V was pared by 5 bases and J by 4 bases, with 10 bases of the junction left unmatched. The CDR3 contains 15 residues. The CDR3 DNA reads TGTGCCAGCAGCAACACCCCACAGGGGCCCTATGGCTACACCTTC. This gives the protein CASSNTPQGPYGYTF.

The chain links TRBV20-1 to TRBJ1-3, with D tentatively TRBD1 (5 bases). Trimming pared 5 bases from V and 0 bases from J, leaving 11 bases between. This CDR3 contains 14 residues. Germline CDR1 reads DFQATT; CDR2 reads SNEGSKA (reference sequence). CDR3 protein: CSAGKGSSGNTIYF. CDR3 sequence (DNA): TGCAGTGCTGGGAAGGGGAGCTCTGGAAACACCATATATTTT.

The rearrangement links TRBV28 to TRBJ2-4; D uncertain. Between the trimmed V and J ends, which lost 5 bases and 1 base, there was a span of 3 bases. The CDR3 spans 12 residues. Per the germline V gene, CDR1 is MDHEN and CDR2 is SYDVKM. The CDR3, as DNA: TGTGCCAGCAGTGTGGCCAAAAACATTCAGTACTTC. This encodes CASSVAKNIQYF.

The rearrangement joins TRBV4-1 to TRBJ1-2; D gene unclear. Germline assignment: CDR1 MGHRA and CDR2 YSYEKL. The V end was cut by 5 bases, the J end by 4 bases, with 20 bases between. The CDR3 covers 16 residues. CDR3 in DNA: TGCGCCAGCAGCGCTTCCAGTTTGAGCAGTCTCTATGGCTACACCTTC. As protein: CASSASSLSSLYGYTF.

This clonotype was recorded many times. The chain combines TRBV29-1 with TRBJ1-2, with D unresolved. Trimming removed 4 bases at V and 5 bases at J, with 20 bases between. The length of the CDR3 is 15 residues. Germline CDR1 is SQVTM and CDR2 is ANQGSEA. CDR3 protein: CSVVPNTDTIYGYTF. The DNA of the CDR3 is TGCAGCGTTGTCCCGAACACCGACACCATTTATGGCTACACCTTC.

The table lists this clonotype with a few counts. This chain joins TRBV12-3 or TRBV12-4 and TRBJ2-5; D is ambiguous. The CDR3 sequence is 15 residues long. The V gene lost 2 bases and the J gene lost 1 base, with 11 bases spanning the gap. The CDR3 spells CASSLRSRPQETQYF. CDR3 bases: TGTGCCAGCAGTTTAAGGTCCAGACCCCAAGAGACCCAGTACTTC.

This clonotype has only a few counts. The chain recombines TRBV5-1 with TRBJ2-7, with D possibly being TRBD1 or TRBD2 (5 bases each). This CDR3 comprises 15 residues. V lost 1 base and J 0 bases, leaving 11 bases between the germline ends. Germline CDR1 SGHRS, CDR2 YFSETQ. Written as DNA, the CDR3 is TGCGCCAGCAGCTTGAGGGCAGGGACCTCCTACGAGCAGTACTTC. Translating gives CASSLRAGTSYEQYF.

This clonotype occurred a few times. The genes are TRBV29-1 and TRBJ2-3, with D possibly TRBD1 on 6 matching bases. The CDR3 sequence is 13 residues long. The V gene's germline CDR1 is SQVTM and CDR2 ANQGSEA. V dropped 4 bases and J dropped 10 bases, with 18 bases sitting between them. In nucleotides, the CDR3 is TGCAGCGTTGGAGAGAGGGCCAGGGGAGCGCAGTATTTT. Amino acid sequence: CSVGERARGAQYF.

This clonotype was observed at least ten times. The CDR3 nucleotides are TGCGCCAGCAGCACTAAAACAGGGGGCCAATACAATGAGCAGTTCTTC. This codes for CASSTKTGGQYNEQFF. The J gene is TRBJ2-1, the V gene TRBV5-1; 9 nucleotides align to TRBD1. Germline-derived CDR1 and CDR2 are SGHRS and YFSETQ. The CDR3 has 16 amino acids. V lost 4 bases, J lost 4 bases, and 9 bases stayed unmatched.